The 6 T cell receptor beta chains below come from one sample, sequenced in a study of CD8 T cells in ankylosing spondylitis. TCRdb itself ran the 5' RACE reads through MiXCR, one entry per CDR3 protein. The sample comprises some 130,000 distinct CDR3 sequences, about 7% of which are singletons, and about an eighth rests with the top ten. Sample: blood, either unsorted or a sorted T cell fraction (not recorded which). These receptors were obtained from a female donor with ankylosing spondylitis or in good health (not recorded which).

This clonotype was seen many times. The chain recombines TRBV7-9 with TRBJ1-1; a possible D gene is TRBD1 (5 bases). CDR3 size: 12 residues. V gave up 6 bases and J gave up 10 bases, with 15 bases separating them. Looked up from germline, CDR1 is SEHNR and CDR2 is FQNEAQ (reference sequence). The CDR3 DNA is TGTGCCAGCAGATCTGGGGGGTTCTTAGCTTTCTTT. The encoded protein is CASRSGGFLAFF.

The table lists this clonotype with many counts. The rearrangement links TRBV27 to TRBJ2-7, with a weak D call TRBD1 (6 bases). CDR3 length: 14 residues. CDR1 MNHEY and CDR2 SMNVEV come from the germline V gene (reference sequence). The ends were cut back, 1 base at V and 1 base at J, with 8 bases in the middle. CDR3 DNA: TGTGCCAGCAGTTTATTGGACAGATCCTACGAGCAGTACTTC. Its translation: CASSLLDRSYEQYF.

This clonotype was counted many times. The V and J genes are TRBV11-2 and TRBJ2-5; possibly TRBD2 for D (6 bases). There are 12 residues in the CDR3. The V gene lost 4 bases and the J gene lost 14 bases, with 17 bases spanning the gap. Germline lookup yields CDR1 SGHAT and CDR2 FQNNGV. CDR3 bases: TGTGCCAGCAGCTCGACGCATGGGGGGTCCTACTTC. It translates to CASSSTHGGSYF.

This clonotype has at least ten counts. This chain links TRBV12-3 or TRBV12-4 with TRBJ1-5, with 7 bases fitting TRBD1. The CDR3 covers 12 residues. V was clipped by 10 bases and J by 5 bases; unmatched bases: 5. CDR3 DNA sequence: TGTGCCACCACAACAGGGGATCAGCCCCAGCATTTT. It translates to CATTTGDQPQHF.

This clonotype was seen ten or more times. CDR3 sequence (DNA): TGTGCCAGCAGTTTAGGACCAGGGGACGAGCAGTACTTC. Translated: CASSLGPGDEQYF. This sequence joins TRBV28 and TRBJ2-7, with D possibly being TRBD1 (6 bases). Trimming took 2 bases from V and 5 from J, leaving 10 bases between them. The CDR3 has 13 amino acids. Germline V gene data show CDR1 as MDHEN and CDR2 as SYDVKM.

Worth noting for this clonotype: A read error may be the cause here, since a much bigger clone is one base away. J is TRBJ2-5 and V is TRBV20-1, with 9 bases aligning to TRBD1. Germline V CDR1 and CDR2: DFQATT, SNEGSKA (reference sequence). The CDR3 covers 13 residues. The CDR3 bases are TGCAGTGGCCACCGGGACAGGGAAGAGTCCCAGTACTTC. Protein: CSGHRDREESQYF.